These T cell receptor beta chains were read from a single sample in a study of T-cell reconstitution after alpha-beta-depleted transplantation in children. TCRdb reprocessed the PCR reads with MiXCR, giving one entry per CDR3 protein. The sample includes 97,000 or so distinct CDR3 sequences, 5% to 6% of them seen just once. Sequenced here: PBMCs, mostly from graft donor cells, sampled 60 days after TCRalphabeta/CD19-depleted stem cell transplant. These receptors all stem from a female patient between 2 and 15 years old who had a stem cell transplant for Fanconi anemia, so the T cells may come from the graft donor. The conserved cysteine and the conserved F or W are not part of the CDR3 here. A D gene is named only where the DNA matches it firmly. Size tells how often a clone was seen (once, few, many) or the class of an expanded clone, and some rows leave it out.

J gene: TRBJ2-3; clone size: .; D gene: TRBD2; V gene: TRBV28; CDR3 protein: ASSSGLARSGTDTQY
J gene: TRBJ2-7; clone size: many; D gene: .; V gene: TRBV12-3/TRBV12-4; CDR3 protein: ASKEGVEQY
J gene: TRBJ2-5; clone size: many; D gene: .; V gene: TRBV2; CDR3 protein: ANSEEETQY
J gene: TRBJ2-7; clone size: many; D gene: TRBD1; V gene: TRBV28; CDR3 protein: ASTGQGFHYEQY
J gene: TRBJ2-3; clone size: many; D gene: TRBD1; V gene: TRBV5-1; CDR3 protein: ASKGQGATDTQY
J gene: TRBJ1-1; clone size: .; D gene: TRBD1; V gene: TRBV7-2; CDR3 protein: ASSPDRGRYTEAF
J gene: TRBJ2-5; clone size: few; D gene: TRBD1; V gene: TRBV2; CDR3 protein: ASRDRGQETQY
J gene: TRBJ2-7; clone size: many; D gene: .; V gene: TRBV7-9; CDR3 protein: ASSSKGGSYEQY
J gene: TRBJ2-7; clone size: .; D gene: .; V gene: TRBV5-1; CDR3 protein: ASRHEGTYEQY
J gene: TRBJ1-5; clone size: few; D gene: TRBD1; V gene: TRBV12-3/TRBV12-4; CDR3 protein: ASSLSSREWDRGDQPQH
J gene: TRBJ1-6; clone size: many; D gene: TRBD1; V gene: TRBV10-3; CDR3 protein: AISEEGARWRDSPLH
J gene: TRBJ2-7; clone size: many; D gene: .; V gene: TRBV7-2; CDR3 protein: ASSAWWGYDYEQY
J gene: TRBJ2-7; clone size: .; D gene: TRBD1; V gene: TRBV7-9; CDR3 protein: ASSGRQGRYEQY
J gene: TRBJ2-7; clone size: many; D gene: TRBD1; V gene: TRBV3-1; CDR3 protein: ASSPTGGSYEQY
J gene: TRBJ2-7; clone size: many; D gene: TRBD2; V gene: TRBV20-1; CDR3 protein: SARDRLADPYEQY